A selection of T cell receptor beta chains follows, all from one sample in a study of ipilimumab plus nivolumab after autologous stem cell transplantation. The repertoire was sequenced with immunoSEQ multiplex PCR; TCRdb's copy has only in-frame clones and lacks some. The data show some 41,000 clones, 80% to 95% seen once. Source: PBMCs, taken in a trial of ipilimumab plus nivolumab as post-transplant consolidation. Source of these receptors: a male donor with multiple myeloma. CDR3s include the opening cysteine and the closing phenylalanine or tryptophan. The D gene is left open where the match is weak. Some rows mark clone size as missing; the rest say once, few, many or name a class of expanded clone.

j_call clone_size v_call d_call cdr3_aa cdr3_nt
TRBJ2-1 . TRBV2 . CASSENRSYNEQFF TGTGCCAGCAGTGAAAACCGGTCCTACAATGAGCAGTTCTTC
TRBJ2-1 once TRBV15 TRBD2 CATKRASGGAVEQFF TGTGCCACCAAGAGGGCCAGCGGGGGGGCGGTTGAGCAGTTCTTC
TRBJ2-3 . TRBV18 . CASSPSRRDDTQYF TGTGCCAGCTCACCATCCCGGAGGGACGATACGCAGTATTTT
TRBJ1-3 once TRBV6-5 . CASSRPRNTIYF TGTGCCAGCAGTCGGCCGCGAAACACCATATATTTT
TRBJ2-1 . TRBV19 TRBD2 CASSPIPGGSYNEQFF TGTGCCAGTAGTCCCATCCCGGGGGGCTCCTACAATGAGCAGTTCTTC
TRBJ2-7 . TRBV21-1 . CASSKKRGRANVHEQYF TGTGCCAGCAGCAAAAAAAGGGGGAGGGCTAATGTCCACGAGCAGTACTTC
TRBJ1-1 . TRBV9 . CASSVDQYSEAFF TGTGCCAGCAGCGTAGATCAGTACTCCGAAGCTTTCTTT
TRBJ2-1 . TRBV7-9 TRBD2 CASSANGGGPYNEQFF TGTGCCAGCAGCGCGAATGGGGGGGGTCCCTACAATGAGCAGTTCTTC
TRBJ2-2 . TRBV4-3 TRBD2 CASSPGLAGPLTGELFF TGCGCCAGCAGCCCGGGACTAGCGGGACCCTTAACCGGGGAGCTGTTTTTT
TRBJ2-5 . TRBV5-4 . CASSLGQGQETQYF TGTGCCAGCAGCTTGGGGCAGGGCCAAGAGACCCAGTACTTC
TRBJ2-3 . TRBV7-3 TRBD2 CASRTSGSADTQYF TGTGCCAGCAGAACTAGCGGGAGTGCAGATACGCAGTATTTT
TRBJ2-5 . TRBV27 TRBD1 CASSPWTGGFGGAQYF TGTGCCAGCAGCCCCTGGACAGGGGGCTTCGGAGGGGCCCAGTACTTC
TRBJ1-5 . TRBV30 . CAWSPGTTYQPQHF TGTGCCTGGAGTCCCGGGACCACGTATCAGCCCCAGCATTTT
TRBJ2-1 . TRBV29-1 TRBD2 CSVYTGGPINEQFF TGCAGCGTCTACACGGGGGGGCCGATCAATGAGCAGTTCTTC
TRBJ2-1 . TRBV11-2 TRBD1 CASSPTGTGKNEQFF TGTGCCAGCAGCCCGACCGGGACAGGGAAAAATGAGCAGTTCTTC
TRBJ2-1 . TRBV27 . CASSFTHTNEQFF TGTGCCAGCAGTTTTACCCACACCAATGAGCAGTTCTTC
TRBJ2-5 . TRBV28 . CASGGSLETQYF TGTGCCAGCGGCGGTAGCTTAGAGACCCAGTACTTC
TRBJ2-3 once TRBV11-2 . CASSPPTAAPQYF TGTGCCAGCAGCCCCCCGACTGCAGCCCCGCAGTATTTT
TRBJ2-5 . TRBV7-6 . CAGTTTWGETQYF TGTGCCGGGACAACCACGTGGGGGGAGACCCAGTACTTC
TRBJ2-1 once TRBV6-5 TRBD2 CASSYAGGVNEQFF TGTGCCAGCAGTTACGCGGGAGGGGTAAATGAGCAGTTCTTC
TRBJ2-1 . TRBV6-6 TRBD2 CASSYRSGGGIF TGTGCCAGCAGTTACCGTAGCGGGGGGGGGATCTTC
TRBJ1-2 . TRBV5-8 . CASTRRYGYTF TGTGCCAGCACCAGGAGATATGGCTACACCTTC
TRBJ1-1 once TRBV5-1 . CASSLAGTTEAFF TGCGCCAGCAGCTTGGCGGGGACGACTGAAGCTTTCTTT
TRBJ2-1 . TRBV28 . CASSLKGNEQFF TGTGCCAGCAGTTTAAAGGGCAATGAGCAGTTCTTC
TRBJ2-2 . TRBV2 TRBD2 CASSVESGRALTGELFF TGTGCCAGCAGTGTCGAGAGCGGGAGGGCCCTCACCGGGGAGCTGTTTTTT
TRBJ2-7 . TRBV7-2 TRBD2 CASSSGYSYEQYF TGTGCCAGCTCTAGCGGATATTCCTACGAGCAGTACTTC
TRBJ2-3 . TRBV15 TRBD2 CATSRDVAGIVNTQYF TGTGCCACCAGCAGAGATGTAGCGGGGATAGTAAATACGCAGTATTTT
TRBJ2-7 . TRBV6-1 TRBD1 CASSRQGPYEQYF TGTGCCAGCTCCCGACAGGGGCCCTACGAGCAGTACTTC